This T cell receptor beta chain was retrieved from a study of T cell repertoires in cytomegalovirus infection. The study's findings and limits: The cumulative frequency of public TCR beta families identified carriers of CMV plus the relevant HLA. The ex vivo response was dominated by HLA-C-restricted CMV-specific TCR beta clonotypes.

In TCRdb, the reads were re-called with MiXCR into one record per CDR3 protein. The sample lists about 530,000 distinct CDR3 sequences; around a quarter were seen once. For this clonotype: Its antigen is still unknown.

The CDR3 is made up of 13 amino acids. V gave up 4 bases and J gave up 9 bases; unmatched junction bases: 7. In germline, CDR1 is DFQATT, CDR2 SNEGSKA (reference sequence). Source material: PBMCs. The origin of this receptor is a human donor in good health (CMV status not recorded). Some clones in this sample may be carry-over from other donors' samples. The chain carries TRBV20-1 and TRBJ2-4; 9 positions agree with TRBD1. Here the CDR3 DNA reads TGCAGTGCTAAACGGACAGGGGACGGCATTCAGTACTTC. Residues: CSAKRTGDGIQYF.